The entry that follows covers one TCR beta chain sequence. The antigen is undetermined. TCRs were sequenced from three patients responding to pembrolizumab. The germline gives CDR1 MNHNS, CDR2 SASEGT. With 2 bases removed from V and 4 bases from J, the gap between germline ends came to 11 bases. This CDR3 is built from 15 residues. The sample comes from a study of PD-1 blockade in mismatch repair-deficient tumors. Findings and limits, study-wide: Rapid post-treatment expansion, then contraction, generally preceding radiologic response, marked tumor-resident clones.

Repertoires were generated with immunoSEQ multiplex PCR, while TCRdb's copy carries only in-frame clones and drops some. The sample has around 51,000 clones; over 75% are singletons. This receptor was identified in an adult with mismatch repair-deficient cancer. Sequences were derived from peripheral blood, sampled less than 21 weeks after starting pembrolizumab. The chain combines TRBV6-1 with TRBJ2-2, with D tentatively TRBD1 (7 bases). The CDR3 loop reads CASSEQGGGTGELFF. The DNA for the CDR3 is TGTGCCAGCAGTGAACAGGGGGGTGGCACCGGGGAGCTGTTTTTT.